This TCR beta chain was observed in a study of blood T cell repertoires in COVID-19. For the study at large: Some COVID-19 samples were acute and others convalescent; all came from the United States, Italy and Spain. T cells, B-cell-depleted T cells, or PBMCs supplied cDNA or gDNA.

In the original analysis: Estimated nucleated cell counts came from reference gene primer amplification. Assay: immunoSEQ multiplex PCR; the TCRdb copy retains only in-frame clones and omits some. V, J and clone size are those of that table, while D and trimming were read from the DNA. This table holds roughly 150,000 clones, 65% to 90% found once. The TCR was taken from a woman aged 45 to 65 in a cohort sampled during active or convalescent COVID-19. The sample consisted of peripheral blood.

The CDR3: CASSQEWAPYEQYF. Here the CDR3 DNA reads TGCGCCAGCAGCCAAGAGTGGGCTCCCTACGAGCAGTACTTC. The chain recombines TRBV4-1 with TRBJ2-7; D not resolved. The germline V gene has CDR1 MGHRA and CDR2 YSYEKL. CDR3 length equals 14 residues. Between the trimmed V and J ends, which lost 0 bases and 2 bases, there was a span of 8 bases.